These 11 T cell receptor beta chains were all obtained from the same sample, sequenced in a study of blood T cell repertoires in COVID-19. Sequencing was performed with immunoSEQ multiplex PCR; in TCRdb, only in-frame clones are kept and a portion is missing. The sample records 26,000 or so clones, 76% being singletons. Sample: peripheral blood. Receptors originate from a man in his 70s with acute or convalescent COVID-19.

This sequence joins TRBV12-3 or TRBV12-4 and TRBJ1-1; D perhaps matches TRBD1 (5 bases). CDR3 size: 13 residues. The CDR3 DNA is TGTGCTATTAGAAGTGGGGCGGGGACTGAAGCTTTCTTT. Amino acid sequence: CAIRSGAGTEAFF.

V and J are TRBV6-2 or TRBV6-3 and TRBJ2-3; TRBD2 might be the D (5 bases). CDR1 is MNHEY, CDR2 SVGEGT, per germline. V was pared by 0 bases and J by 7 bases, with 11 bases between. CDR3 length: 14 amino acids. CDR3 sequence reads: CASSYSGEGNTQYF. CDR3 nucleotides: TGTGCCAGCAGTTACTCGGGTGAGGGAAATACGCAGTATTTT.

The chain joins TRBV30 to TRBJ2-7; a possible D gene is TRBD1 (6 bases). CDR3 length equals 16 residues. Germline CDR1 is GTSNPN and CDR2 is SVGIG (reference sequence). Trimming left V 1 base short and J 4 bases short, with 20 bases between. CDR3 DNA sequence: TGTGCCTGGAGTGATCCGCAGAGGGGGAAAAGGTACGAGCAGTACTTC. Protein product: CAWSDPQRGKRYEQYF.

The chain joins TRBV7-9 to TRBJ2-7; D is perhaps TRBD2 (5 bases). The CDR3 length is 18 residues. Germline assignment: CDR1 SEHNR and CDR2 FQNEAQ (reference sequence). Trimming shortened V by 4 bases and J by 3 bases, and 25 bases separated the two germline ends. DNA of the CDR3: TGTGCCAGCAGCTCGAAGGTCGGAGTGGTTACCAGCGGCTACGAGCAGTACTTC. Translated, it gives CASSSKVGVVTSGYEQYF.

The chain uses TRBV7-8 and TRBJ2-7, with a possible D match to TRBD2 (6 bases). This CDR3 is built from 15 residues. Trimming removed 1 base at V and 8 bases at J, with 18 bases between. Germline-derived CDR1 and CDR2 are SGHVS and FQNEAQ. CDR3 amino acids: CASSLVGTGRGKQYF. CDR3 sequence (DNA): TGTGCCAGCAGCTTAGTGGGGACTGGGCGTGGGAAGCAGTACTTC.

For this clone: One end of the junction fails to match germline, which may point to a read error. The CDR3 region is CANSPMGGVTSGANVLTF. In DNA form, the CDR3 reads TGTGCCAACAGCCCTATGGGGGGGGTTACCTCTGGGGCCAACGTCCTGACTTTC. The chain combines TRBV13 with TRBJ2-6; 7 bases match TRBD2. Germline CDR1 PRHDT, CDR2 FYEKMQ (reference sequence). This CDR3 region has 18 residues.

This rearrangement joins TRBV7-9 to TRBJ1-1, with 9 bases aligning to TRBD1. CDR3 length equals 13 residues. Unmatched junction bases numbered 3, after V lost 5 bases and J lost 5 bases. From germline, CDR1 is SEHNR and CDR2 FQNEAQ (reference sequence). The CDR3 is CASSRTGETEAFF. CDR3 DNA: TGTGCCAGCAGCCGGACAGGGGAAACTGAAGCTTTCTTT.

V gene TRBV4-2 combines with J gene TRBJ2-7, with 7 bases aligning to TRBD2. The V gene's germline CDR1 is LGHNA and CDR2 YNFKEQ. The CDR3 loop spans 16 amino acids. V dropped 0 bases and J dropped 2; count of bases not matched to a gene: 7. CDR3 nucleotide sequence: TGTGCCAGCAGCCAAGAGTACTGGGGGGGACCCTACGAGCAGTACTTC. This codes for CASSQEYWGGPYEQYF.

The DNA of the CDR3 is TGTGCCAGCAGAGCCCAGGGCCAGTTATCTGAAGCTTTCTTT. It translates to CASRAQGQLSEAFF. The chain joins TRBV27 to TRBJ1-1; possibly TRBD1 for D (5 bases). The germline gives CDR1 MNHEY, CDR2 SMNVEV (reference sequence). Trimming shortened V by 6 bases and J by 6 bases, and 17 bases separated the two germline ends. There are 14 residues in the CDR3.

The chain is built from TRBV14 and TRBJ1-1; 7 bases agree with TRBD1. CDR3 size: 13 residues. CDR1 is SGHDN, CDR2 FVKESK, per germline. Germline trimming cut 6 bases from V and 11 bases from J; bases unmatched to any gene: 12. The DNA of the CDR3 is TGTGCCAGCAGGTCAAGCAGGGGGATTGGGGCTTTCTTT. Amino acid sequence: CASRSSRGIGAFF.

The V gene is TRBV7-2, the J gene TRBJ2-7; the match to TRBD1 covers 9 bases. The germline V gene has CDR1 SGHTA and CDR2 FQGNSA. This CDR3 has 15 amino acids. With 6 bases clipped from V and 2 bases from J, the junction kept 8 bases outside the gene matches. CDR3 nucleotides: TGTGCCAGCAGGATTCGGGACAGGGCCACCTACGAGCAGTACTTC. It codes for CASRIRDRATYEQYF. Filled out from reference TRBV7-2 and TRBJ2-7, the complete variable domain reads GAGVSQSPSNKVTEKGKDVELRCDPISGHTALYWYRQSLGQGLEFLIYFQGNSAPDKSGLPSDRFSAERTGGSVSTLTIQRTQQEDSAVYLCASRIRDRATYEQYFGPGTRLTVT.